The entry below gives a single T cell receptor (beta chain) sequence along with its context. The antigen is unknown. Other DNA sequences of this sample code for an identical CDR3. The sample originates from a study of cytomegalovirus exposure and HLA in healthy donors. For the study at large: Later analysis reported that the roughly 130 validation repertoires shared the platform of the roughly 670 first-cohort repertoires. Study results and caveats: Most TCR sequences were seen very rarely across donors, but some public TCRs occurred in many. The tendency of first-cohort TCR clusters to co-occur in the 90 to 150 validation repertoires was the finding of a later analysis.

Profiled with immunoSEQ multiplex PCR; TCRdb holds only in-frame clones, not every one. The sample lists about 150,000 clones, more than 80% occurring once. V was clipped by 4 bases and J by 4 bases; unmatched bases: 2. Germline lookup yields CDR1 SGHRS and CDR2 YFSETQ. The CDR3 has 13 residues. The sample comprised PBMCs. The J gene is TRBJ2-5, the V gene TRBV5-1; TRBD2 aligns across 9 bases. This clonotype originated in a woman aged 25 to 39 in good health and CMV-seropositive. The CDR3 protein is CASSLSGGETQYF. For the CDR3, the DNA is TGCGCCAGCAGCCTTAGCGGGGGAGAGACCCAGTACTTC. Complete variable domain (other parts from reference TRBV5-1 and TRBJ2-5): KAGVTQTPRYLIKTRGQQVTLSCSPISGHRSVSWYQQTPGQGLQFLFEYFSETQRNKGNFPGRFSGRQFSNSRSEMNVSTLELGDSALYLCASSLSGGETQYFGPGTRLLVL.